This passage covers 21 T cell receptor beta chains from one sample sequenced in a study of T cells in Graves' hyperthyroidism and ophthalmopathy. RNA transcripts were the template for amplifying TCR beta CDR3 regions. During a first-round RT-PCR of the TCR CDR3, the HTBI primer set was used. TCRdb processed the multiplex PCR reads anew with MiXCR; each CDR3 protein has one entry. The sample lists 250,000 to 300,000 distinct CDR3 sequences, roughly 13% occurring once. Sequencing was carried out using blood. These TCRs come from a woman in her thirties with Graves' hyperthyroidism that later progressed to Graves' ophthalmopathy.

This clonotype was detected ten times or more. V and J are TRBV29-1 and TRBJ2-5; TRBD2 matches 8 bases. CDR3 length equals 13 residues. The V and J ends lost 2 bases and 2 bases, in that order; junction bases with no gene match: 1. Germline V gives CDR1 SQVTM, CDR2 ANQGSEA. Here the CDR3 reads CSVETSGQETQYF. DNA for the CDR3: TGCAGCGTTGAAACTAGCGGACAAGAGACCCAGTACTTC.

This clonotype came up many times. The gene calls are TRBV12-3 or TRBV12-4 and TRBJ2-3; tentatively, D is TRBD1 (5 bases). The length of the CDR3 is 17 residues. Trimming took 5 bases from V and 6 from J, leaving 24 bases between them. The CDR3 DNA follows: TGTGCCAGCAGTACGAGATCGTCTAACCCGACAGCGGATACGCAGTATTTT. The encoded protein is CASSTRSSNPTADTQYF.

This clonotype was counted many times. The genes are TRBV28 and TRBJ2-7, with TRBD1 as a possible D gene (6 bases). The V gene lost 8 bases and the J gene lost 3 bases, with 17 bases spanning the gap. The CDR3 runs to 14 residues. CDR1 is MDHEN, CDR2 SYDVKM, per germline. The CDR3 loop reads CASHTWTDHYEQYF. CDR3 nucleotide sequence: TGTGCCAGCCATACTTGGACAGACCACTACGAGCAGTACTTC.

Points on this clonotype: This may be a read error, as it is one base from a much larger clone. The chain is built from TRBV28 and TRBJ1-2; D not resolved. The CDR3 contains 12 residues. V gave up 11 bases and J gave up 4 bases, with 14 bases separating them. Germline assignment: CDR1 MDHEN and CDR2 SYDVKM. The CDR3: CAVKGWGYGYTF. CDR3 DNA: TGTGCCGTTAAGGGTTGGGGCTATGGCTACACCTTC.

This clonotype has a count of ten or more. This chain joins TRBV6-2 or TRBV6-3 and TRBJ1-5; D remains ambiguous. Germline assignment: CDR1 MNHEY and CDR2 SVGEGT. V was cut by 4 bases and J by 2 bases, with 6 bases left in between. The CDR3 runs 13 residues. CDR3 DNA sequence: TGTGCCAGCAGTTTTGGGGGCAATCAGCCCCAGCATTTT. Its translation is CASSFGGNQPQHF.

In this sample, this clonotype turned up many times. CDR3 sequence reads: CASSLDRDNYGYTF. Written as DNA, the CDR3 is TGTGCCAGCAGCTTAGACAGAGATAACTATGGCTACACCTTC. The genes are TRBV7-2 and TRBJ1-2; D gene unclear. The length of the CDR3 is 14 residues. Germline V gives CDR1 SGHTA, CDR2 FQGNSA. The V gene lost 1 base and the J gene lost 1 base, with 7 bases spanning the gap.

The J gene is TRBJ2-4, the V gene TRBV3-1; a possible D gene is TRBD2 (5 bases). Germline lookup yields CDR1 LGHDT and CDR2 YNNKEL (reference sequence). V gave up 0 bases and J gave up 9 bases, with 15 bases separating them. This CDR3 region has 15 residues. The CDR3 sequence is CASSQDRAARGIQYF. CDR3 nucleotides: TGTGCCAGCAGCCAAGATCGGGCGGCCCGGGGCATTCAGTACTTC.

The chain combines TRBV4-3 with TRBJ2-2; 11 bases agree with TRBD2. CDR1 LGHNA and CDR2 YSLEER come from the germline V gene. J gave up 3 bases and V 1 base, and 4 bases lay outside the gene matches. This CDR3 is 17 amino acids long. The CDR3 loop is CASSQGLAGGYTGELFF. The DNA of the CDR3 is TGCGCCAGCAGCCAAGGTCTAGCGGGAGGTTACACCGGGGAGCTGTTTTTT.

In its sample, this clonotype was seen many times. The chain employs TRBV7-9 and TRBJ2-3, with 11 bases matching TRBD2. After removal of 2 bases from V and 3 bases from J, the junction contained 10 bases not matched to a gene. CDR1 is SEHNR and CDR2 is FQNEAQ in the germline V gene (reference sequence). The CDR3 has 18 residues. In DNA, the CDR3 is TGTGCCAGCAGCTTAAGGGGTTTCGGGACTAGCGGTACAGATACGCAGTATTTT. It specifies CASSLRGFGTSGTDTQYF.

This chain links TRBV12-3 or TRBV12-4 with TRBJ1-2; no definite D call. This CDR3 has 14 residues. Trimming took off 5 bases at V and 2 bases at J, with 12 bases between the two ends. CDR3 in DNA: TGTGCCAGCAGTCTCTGGGCCGGCAACTATGGCTACACCTTC. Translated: CASSLWAGNYGYTF.

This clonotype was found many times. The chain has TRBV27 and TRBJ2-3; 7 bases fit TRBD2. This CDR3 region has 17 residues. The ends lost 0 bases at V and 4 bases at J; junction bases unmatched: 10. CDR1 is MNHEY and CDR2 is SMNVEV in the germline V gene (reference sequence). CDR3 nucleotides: TGTGCCAGCAGTTTATCTCGCAGCGGGGCGGGGGCAGATACGCAGTATTTT. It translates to CASSLSRSGAGADTQYF.

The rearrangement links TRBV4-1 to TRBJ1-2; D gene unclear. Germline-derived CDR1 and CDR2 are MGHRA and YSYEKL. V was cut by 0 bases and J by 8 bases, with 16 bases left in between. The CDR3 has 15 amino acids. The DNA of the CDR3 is TGCGCCAGCAGCCAAGATCACGGCCGCGGCCTCGGCTACACCTTC. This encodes CASSQDHGRGLGYTF.

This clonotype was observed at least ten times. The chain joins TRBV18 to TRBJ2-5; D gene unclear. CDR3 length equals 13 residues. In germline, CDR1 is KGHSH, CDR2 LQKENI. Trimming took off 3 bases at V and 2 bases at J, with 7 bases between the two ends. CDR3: CASSPVGQETQYF. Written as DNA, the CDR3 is TGTGCCAGCTCACCTGTCGGGCAAGAGACCCAGTACTTC.

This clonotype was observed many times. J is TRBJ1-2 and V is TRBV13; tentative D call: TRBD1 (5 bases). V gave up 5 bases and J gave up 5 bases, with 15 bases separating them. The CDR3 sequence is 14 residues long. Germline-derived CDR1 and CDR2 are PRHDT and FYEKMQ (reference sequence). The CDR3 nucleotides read TGTGCCAGCAGCCCAGGGACCGCTGTTTATGGCTACACCTTC. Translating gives CASSPGTAVYGYTF.

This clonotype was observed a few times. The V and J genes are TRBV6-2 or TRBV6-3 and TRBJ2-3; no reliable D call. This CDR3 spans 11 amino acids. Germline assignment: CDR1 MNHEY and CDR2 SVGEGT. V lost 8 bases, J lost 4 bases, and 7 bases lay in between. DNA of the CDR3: TGTGCCAGCCTCCTAGCAGATACGCAGTATTTT. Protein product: CASLLADTQYF.

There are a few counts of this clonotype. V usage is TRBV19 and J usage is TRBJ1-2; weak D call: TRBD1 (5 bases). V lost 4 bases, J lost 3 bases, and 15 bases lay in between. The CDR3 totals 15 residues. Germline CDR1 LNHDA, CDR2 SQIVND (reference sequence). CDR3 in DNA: TGTGCCAGTAGTACTACACCCGGGACTTACTATGGCTACACCTTC. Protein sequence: CASSTTPGTYYGYTF.

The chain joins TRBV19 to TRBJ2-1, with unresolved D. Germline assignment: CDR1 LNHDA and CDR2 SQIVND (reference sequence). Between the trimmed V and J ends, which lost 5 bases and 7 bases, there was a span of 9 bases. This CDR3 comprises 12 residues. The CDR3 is CASSPHKNEQFF. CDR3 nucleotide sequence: TGTGCCAGTAGTCCCCACAAAAATGAGCAGTTCTTC.

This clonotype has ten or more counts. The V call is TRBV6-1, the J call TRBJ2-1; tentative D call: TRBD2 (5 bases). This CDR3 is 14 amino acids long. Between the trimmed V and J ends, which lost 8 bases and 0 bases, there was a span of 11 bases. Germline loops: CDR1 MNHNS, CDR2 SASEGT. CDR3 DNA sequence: TGTGCCAGCTCCGGACTGGGCTCCTACAATGAGCAGTTCTTC. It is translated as CASSGLGSYNEQFF.

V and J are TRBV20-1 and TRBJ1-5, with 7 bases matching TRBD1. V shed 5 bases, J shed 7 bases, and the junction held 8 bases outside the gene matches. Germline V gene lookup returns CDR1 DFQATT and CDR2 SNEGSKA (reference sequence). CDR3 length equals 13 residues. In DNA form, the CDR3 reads TGCAGTGCTGAGGGCAGGGGGGAACAGCCCCAGCATTTT. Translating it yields CSAEGRGEQPQHF.

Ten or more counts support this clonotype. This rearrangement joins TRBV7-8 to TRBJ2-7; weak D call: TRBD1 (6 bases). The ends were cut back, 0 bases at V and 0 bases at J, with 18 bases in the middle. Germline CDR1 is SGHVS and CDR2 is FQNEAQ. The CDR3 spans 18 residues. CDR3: CASSLAYSRDTFSYEQYF. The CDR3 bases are TGTGCCAGCAGCTTAGCGTATAGCAGGGACACCTTCTCCTACGAGCAGTACTTC. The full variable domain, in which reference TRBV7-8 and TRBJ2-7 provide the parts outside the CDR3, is GAGVSQSPRYKVAKRGQDVALRCDPISGHVSLFWYQQALGQGPEFLTYFQNEAQLDKSGLPSDRFFAERPEGSVSTLKIQRTQQEDSAVYLCASSLAYSRDTFSYEQYFGPGTRLTVT.

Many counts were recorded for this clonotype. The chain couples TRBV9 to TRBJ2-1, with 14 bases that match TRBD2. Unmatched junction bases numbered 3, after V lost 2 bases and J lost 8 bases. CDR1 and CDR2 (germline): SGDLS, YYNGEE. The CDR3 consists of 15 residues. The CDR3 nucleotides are TGTGCCAGCAGCGTGGGGACTAGCGGGAGCGATGAGCAGTTCTTC. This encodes CASSVGTSGSDEQFF.